The 2 T cell receptor beta chains listed next were all sequenced from one sample in a study of shared clonotypes between healthy human individuals. Some clones are missing from TCRdb's copy, which holds only in-frame ones; the method was immunoSEQ multiplex PCR. Of millions of clones listed, over 90% are singletons. Sequenced: naive CD4+ T cells from PBMCs. Subset of the sample: CD45RA+ positively selected. The source is a man between 18 and 29 years old in good health. Some clones in this sample may be carry-over from other donors' samples.

This rearrangement joins TRBV7-8 to TRBJ1-4; tentative D call: TRBD1 (5 bases). CDR1 and CDR2 (germline): SGHVS, FQNEAQ. The V gene lost 5 bases and the J gene lost 7 bases, with 20 bases spanning the gap. The CDR3 is made up of 16 amino acids. The CDR3 DNA reads TGTGCCAGCAGCACTAGTGGGAGGGGCGGGGGTGAAAAACTGTTTTTT. Its translation is CASSTSGRGGGEKLFF. Drawing the rest from reference TRBV7-8 and TRBJ1-4, the complete variable domain is GAGVSQSPRYKVAKRGQDVALRCDPISGHVSLFWYQQALGQGPEFLTYFQNEAQLDKSGLPSDRFFAERPEGSVSTLKIQRTQQEDSAVYLCASSTSGRGGGEKLFFGSGTQLSVL.

The chain recombines TRBV9 with TRBJ2-5, with TRBD2 as a possible D gene (6 bases). V was trimmed by 3 bases and J by 4 bases, leaving 19 bases between them. The germline gives CDR1 SGDLS, CDR2 YYNGEE. This CDR3 comprises 16 residues. The CDR3 protein is CASSAPGARRGETQYF. The CDR3 nucleotides are TGTGCCAGCAGCGCCCCCGGGGCGCGGAGGGGAGAGACCCAGTACTTC.